This TCR beta chain was recovered during a study of T cells after yellow fever vaccination. Overall study: Preparation used SMART-Seq v4 Ultra Low Input for the low-cell-number fractions.

The CDR3 has 18 residues. With 7 bases clipped from V and 0 bases from J, the junction kept 15 bases outside the gene matches. TCRdb recomputed calls from the 5' RACE reads with MiXCR, one row per CDR3 protein. The data hold under 200,000 distinct CDR3 sequences, with 9.5% to 12% observed a single time. The TCR comes from a young man who received the YFV17D yellow fever vaccine. V usage is TRBV12-3 or TRBV12-4 and J usage is TRBJ2-1, with 7 bases identical to TRBD2. The material was CD8+ T cells sorted from PBMCs, obtained 15 days after the yellow fever booster vaccination. CDR3 DNA sequence: TGTGCCAGCATCGAGGACGGGGAGGGATTAAGCTCCTACAATGAGCAGTTCTTC. Protein: CASIEDGEGLSSYNEQFF.